These 9 T cell receptor beta chains originate from one sample sequenced in a study of OX40 agonist ivuxolimab in advanced cancers. The data were produced by immunoSEQ multiplex PCR, yet TCRdb's version contains in-frame clones alone and is incomplete. This sample has 100,000 or so clones, with roughly 87% found just once. This sample comprised CD4+ or CD8+ T cells sorted from blood, obtained in a trial of the OX40 agonist ivuxolimab. The receptors derive from an adult with an advanced solid tumor such as melanoma, head and neck, liver or kidney cancer.

The J gene is TRBJ1-6, the V gene TRBV6-5, with 10 bases identical to TRBD1. The CDR3 length is 15 residues. V shed 2 bases, J shed 8 bases, and the junction held 3 bases outside the gene matches. CDR1 is MNHEY, CDR2 SVGAGI, per germline. The CDR3 protein is CASSYADRGHSPLHF. Written as DNA, the CDR3 is TGTGCCAGCAGTTACGCCGACAGGGGGCATTCACCCCTCCACTTT.

The rearrangement links TRBV7-2 to TRBJ2-1; possibly TRBD2 for D (6 bases). The germline V and J ends were trimmed by 1 base and 10 bases, with 11 bases remaining between them. The CDR3 contains 13 residues. Germline CDR1 is SGHTA and CDR2 is FQGNSA. The CDR3 nucleotides are TGTGCCAGCAGCTTAGGGGACCGGGGGGAGCAGTTCTTC. This encodes CASSLGDRGEQFF.

This rearrangement joins TRBV7-2 to TRBJ2-7; the D call may be TRBD1 or TRBD2 (5 bases each). This CDR3 comprises 15 residues. The V and J ends lost 0 bases and 5 bases respectively, with 14 bases between them. Germline V gene sequence: CDR1 SGHTA, CDR2 FQGNSA. CDR3 in amino acids: CASSLARARGNEQYF. Written as DNA, the CDR3 is TGTGCCAGCAGCTTAGCCAGGGCCCGAGGGAACGAGCAGTACTTC. Looking up the rest from reference TRBV7-2 and TRBJ2-7 gives the full variable domain: GAGVSQSPSNKVTEKGKDVELRCDPISGHTALYWYRQSLGQGLEFLIYFQGNSAPDKSGLPSDRFSAERTGGSVSTLTIQRTQQEDSAVYLCASSLARARGNEQYFGPGTRLTVT.

The rearrangement links TRBV6-5 to TRBJ1-1; D is unclear. V lost 6 bases and J 3 bases, leaving 11 bases between the germline ends. The CDR3 has 13 residues. Germline loops: CDR1 MNHEY, CDR2 SVGAGI. The CDR3 loop reads CASRFDGYTEAFF. The CDR3 DNA reads TGTGCCAGCAGATTCGACGGGTACACTGAAGCTTTCTTT.

The chain carries TRBV10-3 and TRBJ1-2; D not certain. Germline CDR1 ENHRY, CDR2 SYGVKD. Between the trimmed V and J ends, which lost 6 bases and 7 bases, there was a span of 21 bases. The CDR3 length is 15 residues. The CDR3, as DNA: TGTGCCATCAGAATCGACGGGCAGGCCCGGGGTGGCTACACCTTC. It specifies CAIRIDGQARGGYTF.

The table lists this clone with a count of one. The chain couples TRBV18 to TRBJ2-5; TRBD2 might be the D (5 bases). V was pared by 3 bases and J by 5 bases, with 13 bases between. The germline gives CDR1 KGHSH, CDR2 LQKENI. This CDR3 is 14 amino acids long. CDR3 DNA sequence: TGTGCCAGCTCACCGTCGGAGGAGCTGGAGACCCAGTACTTC. Protein sequence: CASSPSEELETQYF.

V and J are TRBV25-1 and TRBJ2-5; a possible D gene is TRBD1 (5 bases). Trimming removed 4 bases at V and 5 bases at J, with 17 bases between. Per germline, CDR1 MGHDK and CDR2 SYGVNS. This CDR3 contains 15 residues. This chain's CDR3 is CASSAPGLVKETQYF. The CDR3 DNA reads as TGTGCCAGCAGTGCCCCAGGGTTGGTCAAGGAGACCCAGTACTTC.

The rearrangement joins TRBV10-3 to TRBJ2-7; 15 bases align to TRBD2. The V gene end was trimmed by 6 bases and the J gene end by 6 bases; junction bases not matched to a gene: 9. Germline-derived CDR1 and CDR2 are ENHRY and SYGVKD. There are 16 residues in the CDR3. The CDR3 DNA follows: TGTGCCATCAGCGCCGGGACTAGCGGGGGGTACGCCGAGCAGTACTTC. Translated, it gives CAISAGTSGGYAEQYF.

The rearrangement joins TRBV15 to TRBJ1-1; D is ambiguous. The CDR3 extends over 14 amino acids. Per germline, CDR1 LNHNV and CDR2 YYDKDF (reference sequence). V gave up 0 bases and J gave up 4 bases, with 9 bases separating them. The CDR3, as DNA: TGTGCCACCAGCAGAGATAACACGGGCACTGAAGCTTTCTTT. This gives the protein CATSRDNTGTEAFF.